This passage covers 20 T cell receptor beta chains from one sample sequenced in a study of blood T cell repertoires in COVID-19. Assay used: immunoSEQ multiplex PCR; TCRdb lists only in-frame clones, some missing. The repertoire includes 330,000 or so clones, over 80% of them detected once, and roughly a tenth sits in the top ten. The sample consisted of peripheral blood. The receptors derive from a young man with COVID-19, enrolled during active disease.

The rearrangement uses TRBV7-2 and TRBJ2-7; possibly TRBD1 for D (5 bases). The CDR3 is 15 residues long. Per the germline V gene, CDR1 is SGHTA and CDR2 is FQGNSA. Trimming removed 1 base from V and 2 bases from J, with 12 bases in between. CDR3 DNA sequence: TGTGCCAGCAGCTTAGACTGGGGCCCTACCTACGAGCAGTACTTC. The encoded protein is CASSLDWGPTYEQYF.

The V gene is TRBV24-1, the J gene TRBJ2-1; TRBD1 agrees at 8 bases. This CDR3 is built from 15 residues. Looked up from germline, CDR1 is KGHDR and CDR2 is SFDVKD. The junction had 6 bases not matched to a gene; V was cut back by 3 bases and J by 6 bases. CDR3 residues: CATSDRTGRFNEQFF. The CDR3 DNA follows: TGTGCCACCAGTGATCGGACAGGGAGGTTCAATGAGCAGTTCTTC.

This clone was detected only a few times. DNA of the CDR3: TGCGCCAGCAGCACGGACAGGGGTCCCTACGAGCAGTACTTC. This translates into CASSTDRGPYEQYF. V usage is TRBV5-1 and J usage is TRBJ2-7, with 9 bases fitting TRBD1. The germline CDR1 and CDR2 sequences are SGHRS and YFSETQ. The CDR3 consists of 14 residues. With V trimmed by 4 bases and J by 2 bases, 4 bases remained unmatched.

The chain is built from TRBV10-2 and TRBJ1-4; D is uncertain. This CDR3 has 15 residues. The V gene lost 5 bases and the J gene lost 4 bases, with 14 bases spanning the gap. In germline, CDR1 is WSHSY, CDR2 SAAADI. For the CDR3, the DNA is TGCGCCAGCAGTTCCGAGAGGGCGCATAATGAAAAACTGTTTTTT. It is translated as CASSSERAHNEKLFF.

The CDR3 loop is CASSLAQQESYEQYF. In nucleotides, the CDR3 is TGCGCCAGCAGCTTGGCCCAGCAGGAATCCTACGAGCAGTACTTC. This chain connects TRBV5-1 to TRBJ2-7; D gene uncertain. This CDR3 is 15 amino acids long. The V end was cut by 0 bases, the J end by 1 base, with 11 bases between. The V gene's germline CDR1 is SGHRS and CDR2 YFSETQ.

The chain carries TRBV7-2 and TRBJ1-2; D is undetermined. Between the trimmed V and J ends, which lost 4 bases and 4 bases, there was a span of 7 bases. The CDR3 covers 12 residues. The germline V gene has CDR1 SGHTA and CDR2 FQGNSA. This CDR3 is CASSSDTYGYTF. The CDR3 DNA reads TGTGCCAGCAGCTCCGACACCTATGGCTACACCTTC.

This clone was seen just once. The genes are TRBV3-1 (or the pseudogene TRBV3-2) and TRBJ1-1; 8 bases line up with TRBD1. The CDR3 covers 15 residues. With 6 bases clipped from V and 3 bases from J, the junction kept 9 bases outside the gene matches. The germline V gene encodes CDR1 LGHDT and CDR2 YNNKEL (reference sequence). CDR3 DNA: TGTGCCAGCAGACGGATTGGACAGGGCCACACTGAAGCTTTCTTT. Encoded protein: CASRRIGQGHTEAFF.

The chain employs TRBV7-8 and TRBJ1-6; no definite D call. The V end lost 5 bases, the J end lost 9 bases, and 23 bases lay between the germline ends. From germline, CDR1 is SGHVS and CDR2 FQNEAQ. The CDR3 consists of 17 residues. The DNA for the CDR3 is TGTGCCAGCAGCCAAAGAACGAGCAACCGGGAACGTTCACCCCTCCACTTT. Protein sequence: CASSQRTSNRERSPLHF. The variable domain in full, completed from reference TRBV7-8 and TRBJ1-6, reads GAGVSQSPRYKVAKRGQDVALRCDPISGHVSLFWYQQALGQGPEFLTYFQNEAQLDKSGLPSDRFFAERPEGSVSTLKIQRTQQEDSAVYLCASSQRTSNRERSPLHFGNGTRLTVT.

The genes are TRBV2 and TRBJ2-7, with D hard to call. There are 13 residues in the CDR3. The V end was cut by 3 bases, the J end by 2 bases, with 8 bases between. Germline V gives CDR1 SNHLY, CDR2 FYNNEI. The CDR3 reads CASSDGGTYEQYF. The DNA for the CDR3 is TGTGCCAGCAGTGATGGCGGCACCTACGAGCAGTACTTC.

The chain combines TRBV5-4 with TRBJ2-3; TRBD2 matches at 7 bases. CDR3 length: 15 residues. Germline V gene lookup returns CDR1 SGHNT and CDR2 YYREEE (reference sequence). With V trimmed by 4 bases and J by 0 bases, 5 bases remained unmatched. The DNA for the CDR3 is TGTGCCAGCAGCATAATAGCGGGTAGCACAGATACGCAGTATTTT. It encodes CASSIIAGSTDTQYF.

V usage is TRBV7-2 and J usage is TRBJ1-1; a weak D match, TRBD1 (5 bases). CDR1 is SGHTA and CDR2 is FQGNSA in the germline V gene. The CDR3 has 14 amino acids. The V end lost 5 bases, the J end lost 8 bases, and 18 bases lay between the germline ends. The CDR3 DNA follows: TGTGCCAGCAGCAGAGCCGGAGGGGCCAGAGAAGCTTTCTTT. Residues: CASSRAGGAREAFF.

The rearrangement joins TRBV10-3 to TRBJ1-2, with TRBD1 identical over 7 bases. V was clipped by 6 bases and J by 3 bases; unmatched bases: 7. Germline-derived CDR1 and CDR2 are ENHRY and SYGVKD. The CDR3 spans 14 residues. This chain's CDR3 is CAIRADRADYGYTF. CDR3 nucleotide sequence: TGTGCCATCAGGGCTGACAGGGCGGACTATGGCTACACCTTC.

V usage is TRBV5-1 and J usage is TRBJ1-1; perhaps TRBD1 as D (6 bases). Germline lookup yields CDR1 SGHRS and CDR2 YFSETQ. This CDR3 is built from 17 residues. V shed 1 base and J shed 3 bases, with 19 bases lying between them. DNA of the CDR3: TGCGCCAGCAGCTTGCTTGCGGCAGGGGCCACGTACACTGAAGCTTTCTTT. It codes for CASSLLAAGATYTEAFF.

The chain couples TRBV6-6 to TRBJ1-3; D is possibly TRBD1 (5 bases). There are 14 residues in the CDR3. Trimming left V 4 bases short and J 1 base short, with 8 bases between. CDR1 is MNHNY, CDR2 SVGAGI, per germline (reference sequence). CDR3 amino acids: CASSSTESGNTIYF. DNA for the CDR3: TGTGCCAGCAGTTCGACAGAATCTGGAAACACCATATATTTT.

For the CDR3, the DNA is TGTGCCAGCAGCAGACTAGCGGGGGTCACAGATACGCAGTATTTT. Protein: CASSRLAGVTDTQYF. The chain links TRBV7-8 to TRBJ2-3; 12 bases map to TRBD2. The length of the CDR3 is 15 residues. Germline assignment: CDR1 SGHVS and CDR2 FQNEAQ. V lost 5 bases and J lost 2; bases outside the gene matches: 2. Drawing the rest from reference TRBV7-8 and TRBJ2-3, the complete variable domain is GAGVSQSPRYKVAKRGQDVALRCDPISGHVSLFWYQQALGQGPEFLTYFQNEAQLDKSGLPSDRFFAERPEGSVSTLKIQRTQQEDSAVYLCASSRLAGVTDTQYFGPGTRLTVL.

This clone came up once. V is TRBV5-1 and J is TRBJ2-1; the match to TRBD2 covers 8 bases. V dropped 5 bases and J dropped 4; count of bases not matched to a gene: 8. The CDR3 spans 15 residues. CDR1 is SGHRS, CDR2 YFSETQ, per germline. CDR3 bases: TGCGCCAGCAGTTCCCGGGGGGGCGAGTACAATGAGCAGTTCTTC. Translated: CASSSRGGEYNEQFF.

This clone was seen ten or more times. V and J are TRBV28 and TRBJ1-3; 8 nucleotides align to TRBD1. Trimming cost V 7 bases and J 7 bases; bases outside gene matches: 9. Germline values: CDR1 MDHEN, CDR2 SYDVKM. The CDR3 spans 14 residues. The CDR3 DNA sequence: TGTGCCAGCACCGTTACAGGGGGGACGAACACCATATATTTT. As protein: CASTVTGGTNTIYF.

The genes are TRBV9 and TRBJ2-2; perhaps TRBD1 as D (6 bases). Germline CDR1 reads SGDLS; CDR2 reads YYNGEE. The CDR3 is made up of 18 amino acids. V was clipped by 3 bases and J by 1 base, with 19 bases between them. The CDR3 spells CASSAFLRPGQNTGELFF. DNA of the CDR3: TGTGCCAGCAGCGCCTTCCTTCGACCGGGACAGAACACCGGGGAGCTGTTTTTT.

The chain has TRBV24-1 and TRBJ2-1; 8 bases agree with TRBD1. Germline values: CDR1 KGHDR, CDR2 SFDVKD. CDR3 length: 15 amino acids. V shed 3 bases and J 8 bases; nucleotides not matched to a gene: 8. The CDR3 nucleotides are TGTGCCACCAGTGATCCGACAGGGGTGTCCCATGAGCAGTTCTTC. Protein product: CATSDPTGVSHEQFF.

The CDR3 DNA reads TGTGCCAGCAGTTTATCGAACGCAGGGGCCACCGGGGAGCTGTTTTTT. Its protein is CASSLSNAGATGELFF. The chain has TRBV27 and TRBJ2-2; D may be TRBD1 (6 bases). V was clipped by 0 bases and J by 4 bases, with 12 bases between them. Germline V gives CDR1 MNHEY, CDR2 SMNVEV (reference sequence). The CDR3 is 16 residues long.